This is a list of T cell receptor beta chains from one sample in a study of blood T cell repertoires in COVID-19. Assay used: immunoSEQ multiplex PCR; TCRdb lists only in-frame clones, some missing. Counted here are about 200,000 clones, roughly nine tenths occurring once; the ten biggest clones make up roughly 2.4%. The sequenced sample was peripheral blood. The receptors derive from a woman between 50 and 59 years old with acute or convalescent COVID-19. Both conserved end residues are part of each CDR3. The D gene is left open where the match is weak. Clone sizes are given selectively: once, few, many, or a class where the clone is expanded.

v_call,d_call,j_call,clone_size,cdr3_nt,cdr3_aa
TRBV18,.,TRBJ1-1,.,TGTGCCAGCTCAGAGGGGGTAGGGACTGAAGCTTTCTTT,CASSEGVGTEAFF
TRBV7-2,TRBD2,TRBJ2-7,.,TGTGCCAGCAACCAGTATAGCGGGGGGGCCGGGGAGCAGTACTTC,CASNQYSGGAGEQYF
TRBV6-5,TRBD2,TRBJ2-3,once,TGTGCCAGCAGCCCCGGGGGAGGGACAGATACGCAGTATTTT,CASSPGGGTDTQYF
TRBV24-1,.,TRBJ2-1,.,TGTGCCACCAGTGATTTCAGCGGGCATGAGCAGTTCTTC,CATSDFSGHEQFF
TRBV7-6,TRBD2,TRBJ2-3,once,TGTGCGTCCAGCGGGAGAGGAAGGACAGATACGCAGTATTTT,CASSGRGRTDTQYF
TRBV12-3/TRBV12-4,.,TRBJ1-1,few,TGTGCCAGCAGGGTCGGCCCCGCGGGAGAAGCTTTCTTT,CASRVGPAGEAFF
TRBV4-3,TRBD2,TRBJ2-5,.,TGCGCCAGCAGCCAATCCTTCGCGGGGGGTGCAGAGACCCAGTACTTC,CASSQSFAGGAETQYF
TRBV13,.,TRBJ2-2,once,TGTGCCAGCAGCTTAGCGGTAGAGGAGGCGGAGCTGTTTTTT,CASSLAVEEAELFF
TRBV14,TRBD2,TRBJ2-2,.,TGTGCCAGCAGCCAAGACCTTGGACTAGCGGGGGGATGGGACACCGGGGAGCTGTTTTTT,CASSQDLGLAGGWDTGELFF
TRBV11-2,TRBD1,TRBJ2-5,.,TGTGCCAGCAGCTTAGGAGGTACCGGGACAGGAGAGACCCAGTACTTC,CASSLGGTGTGETQYF
TRBV7-9,.,TRBJ1-2,.,TGTGCCAGCAGCTTACATAACTATGGCTACACCTTC,CASSLHNYGYTF
TRBV7-3,.,TRBJ1-6,once,TGTGCCAGCAGCCGGGGACTGGATAATTCACCCCTCCACTTT,CASSRGLDNSPLHF
TRBV5-6,.,TRBJ2-1,.,TGTGCCAGCAGCTTACAGGGACCCCTCAATGAGCAGTTCTTC,CASSLQGPLNEQFF
TRBV7-9,TRBD2,TRBJ2-1,once,TGTGCCAGCAGCTTTTTGTGGGGAGGGGCTCTGAATGAGCAGTTCTTC,CASSFLWGGALNEQFF
TRBV7-2,TRBD2,TRBJ2-7,.,TGTGCCAGCAGCAGGGGGGGACTAGCGGGTGACGAGCAGTACTTC,CASSRGGLAGDEQYF
TRBV19,TRBD1,TRBJ2-2,.,TGTGCCAGTAGTATAGGCGGCAGGGGGTTCCGGCACGGGGAGCTGTTTTTT,CASSIGGRGFRHGELFF
TRBV19,TRBD1,TRBJ1-6,.,TGTGCCAGTAAGGTATTCCGAGGACAGGCTACCATTTCTAATTCACCCCTCCACTTT,CASKVFRGQATISNSPLHF
TRBV9,.,TRBJ2-3,.,TGTGCCAGCAGGGGAGCCACAGATACGCAGTATTTT,CASRGATDTQYF
TRBV6-5,TRBD1,TRBJ2-5,.,TGTGCCAGCAGTACCGGGACAGGGTTATCCGGGACCCAGTACTTC,CASSTGTGLSGTQYF
TRBV27,TRBD2,TRBJ2-1,.,TGTGCCAGCAGTTTATCAGCGGGGGGATACAATGAGCAGTTCTTC,CASSLSAGGYNEQFF
TRBV6-2/TRBV6-3,.,TRBJ1-2,few,TGTGCCAGCAGTTTTGAGGGTCTGGGCTATGGCTACACCTTC,CASSFEGLGYGYTF
TRBV5-1,TRBD2,TRBJ2-1,.,TGCGCCAGCAGCTCCGGGACTAGCGGGACCAATGAGCAGTTCTTC,CASSSGTSGTNEQFF
TRBV5-1,.,TRBJ1-1,few,TGCGCCAGCAGCTTGGGGGCTGGCACTGAAGCTTTCTTT,CASSLGAGTEAFF
TRBV19,.,TRBJ2-2,.,TGTGCCAGTAGTATAGATGGCAGGGGAGCCGGGGAGCTGTTTTTT,CASSIDGRGAGELFF
TRBV19,.,TRBJ2-1,.,TGTGCCAGTAACGGCGGGGAGTATTACAATGAGCAGTTCTTC,CASNGGEYYNEQFF
TRBV14,TRBD1,TRBJ1-2,.,TGTGCCAGCAGCCTGGGACAGGGTTTTGTTGGCTACACCTTC,CASSLGQGFVGYTF
TRBV5-1,TRBD1,TRBJ2-7,.,TGCGCCAGCAGCTTGGCCGGGACAGGGAACGAGCAGTACTTC,CASSLAGTGNEQYF
TRBV4-3,.,TRBJ2-7,.,TGCGCCAGCAGCCAAGCCAGACAGGCCTACGAGCAGTACTTC,CASSQARQAYEQYF
TRBV2,.,TRBJ1-2,.,TGTGCCCTCTTCTTGCAAGGGGTCTATGGCTACACCTTC,CALFLQGVYGYTF
TRBV5-5,TRBD1,TRBJ1-2,.,TGTGCCAGCGGGCAGGGGGCAAGGGACTATGGCTACACCTTC,CASGQGARDYGYTF
TRBV14,TRBD2,TRBJ2-1,once,TGTGCCAGCAGCCAACCAATAGCGGGAGGGAATGAGCAGTTCTTC,CASSQPIAGGNEQFF
TRBV5-1,TRBD1,TRBJ2-2,.,TGCGCCAGCAGGGGACAGGGCCGAGGCACCGGGGAGCTGTTTTTT,CASRGQGRGTGELFF
TRBV5-4,.,TRBJ1-3,.,TGTGCCAGCAGCTCCGGGGGGAAAGGTGTTGGCAACACCATATATTTT,CASSSGGKGVGNTIYF